The source of this T cell receptor (beta chain) is a study of CD8+ T cells in alopecia areata. Looking at the study overall: A 6-month period off drug followed tofacitinib, which lasted 6 to 18 months.

The authors extracted RNA and reverse transcribed it into cDNA as the sequencing template. Some clones are missing from TCRdb's copy, which holds only in-frame ones; the method was immunoSEQ multiplex PCR. The table has fewer than 100,000 clones, just over 70% seen once. Noted treatment: oral pan-JAK inhibitor, 5-10 mg twice daily. PBMCs served as the source from which CD4+ and CD8+ T cells were sorted. As concerns this clone: The antigen remains unidentified.

Points from the study as a whole: Both scalp clonality and the expanded CD8+ clones among the top 100 showed a significant decrease with tofacitinib. Persistence in scalp and blood during tofacitinib was observed for many expanded lesional clones.

Sequencing used CD8+ T cells sorted from blood, obtained at week 44, from a patient treated with tofacitinib. This receptor was taken from a human donor with alopecia areata.

CDR3 region: CASSHRQGPAGELFF. The CDR3 DNA reads as TGCGCCAGCAGCCACCGACAGGGTCCGGCCGGGGAGCTGTTTTTT. The V and J genes are TRBV4-1 and TRBJ2-2; 7 bases agree with TRBD1. The CDR3 is 15 residues long. Germline V gene sequence: CDR1 MGHRA, CDR2 YSYEKL. The junction had 7 bases not matched to a gene; V was cut back by 3 bases and J by 6 bases.